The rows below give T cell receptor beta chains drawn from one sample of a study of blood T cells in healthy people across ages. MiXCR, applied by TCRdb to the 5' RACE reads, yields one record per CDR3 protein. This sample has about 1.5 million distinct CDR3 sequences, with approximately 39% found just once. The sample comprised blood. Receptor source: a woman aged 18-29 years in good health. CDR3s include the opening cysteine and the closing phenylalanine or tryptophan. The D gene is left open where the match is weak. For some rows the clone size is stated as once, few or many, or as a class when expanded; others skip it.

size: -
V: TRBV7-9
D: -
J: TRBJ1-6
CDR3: CASTDSPNSPLHF
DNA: TGTGCCAGCACGGACAGCCCAAATTCACCCCTCCACTTT

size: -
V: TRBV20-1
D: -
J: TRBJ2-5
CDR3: CSAREVSKQETQYF
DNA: TGCAGTGCTAGGGAGGTCTCGAAGCAAGAGACCCAGTACTTC

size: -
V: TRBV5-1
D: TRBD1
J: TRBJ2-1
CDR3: CASSADRGPINEQFF
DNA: TGCGCCAGCAGCGCGGACAGGGGCCCCATCAATGAGCAGTTCTTC

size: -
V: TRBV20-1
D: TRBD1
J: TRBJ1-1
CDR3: CSATRDSVNTEAFF
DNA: TGCAGTGCTACCCGGGACAGTGTGAACACTGAAGCTTTCTTT

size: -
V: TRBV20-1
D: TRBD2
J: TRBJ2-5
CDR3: CSARSLAGTNEQYF
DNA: TGCAGTGCTAGATCCCTAGCGGGAACCAATGAGCAGTACTTC

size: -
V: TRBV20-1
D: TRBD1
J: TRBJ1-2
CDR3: CSASPAGGNYGYTF
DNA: TGCAGTGCTAGTCCCGCAGGGGGGAACTATGGCTACACCTTC

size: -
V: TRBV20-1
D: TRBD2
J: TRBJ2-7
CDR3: CSLQRPSGNYEQYF
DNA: TGCAGCCTACAACGGCCTAGCGGGAACTACGAGCAGTACTTC

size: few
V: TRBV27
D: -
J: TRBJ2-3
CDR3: CASSTRGRGISTDTQYF
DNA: TGTGCCAGCAGTACCCGAGGTCGGGGGATTTCCACAGATACGCAGTATTTT

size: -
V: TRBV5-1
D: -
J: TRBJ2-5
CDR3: CTSSLGFQETQYF
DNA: TGCACCAGCAGCTTGGGGTTCCAAGAGACCCAGTACTTC

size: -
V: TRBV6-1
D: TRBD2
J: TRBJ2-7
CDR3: CASTQGLASSYEQYF
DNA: TGTGCCAGCACCCAGGGACTAGCAAGTTCCTACGAGCAGTACTTC

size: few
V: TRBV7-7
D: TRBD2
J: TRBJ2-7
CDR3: CASSYLAGGGYEQYF
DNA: TGTGCTAGCAGCTACCTAGCGGGAGGGGGCTACGAGCAGTACTTC

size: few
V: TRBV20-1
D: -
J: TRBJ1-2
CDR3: CSARGGRNYGYTF
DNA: TGCAGTGCTAGGGGTGGACGGAACTATGGCTACACCTTC

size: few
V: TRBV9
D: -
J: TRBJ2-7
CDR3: CASSVEPGFLYEQYF
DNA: TGTGCCAGCAGCGTAGAACCAGGGTTCCTTTACGAGCAGTACTTC

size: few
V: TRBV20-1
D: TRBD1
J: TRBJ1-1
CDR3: CSAGRQGAGTEAFF
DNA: TGCAGTGCTGGTAGACAGGGGGCTGGTACTGAAGCTTTCTTT

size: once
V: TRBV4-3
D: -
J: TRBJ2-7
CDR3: CASSQEMLGTGEQYF
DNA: TGCGCCAGCAGCCAAGAGATGTTAGGTACTGGCGAGCAGTACTTC

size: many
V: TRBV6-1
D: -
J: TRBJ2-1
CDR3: CASSPPLGYSEQFF
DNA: TGTGCCAGCAGCCCGCCGTTAGGTTATAGTGAGCAGTTCTTC

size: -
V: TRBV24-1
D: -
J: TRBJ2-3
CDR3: CATSDLGREYF
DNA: TGTGCCACCAGTGATTTGGGGCGGGAGTATTTT

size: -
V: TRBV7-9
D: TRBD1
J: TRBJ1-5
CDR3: CASSFPGTADQPQHF
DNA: TGTGCCAGCAGCTTTCCCGGGACAGCTGATCAGCCCCAGCATTTT

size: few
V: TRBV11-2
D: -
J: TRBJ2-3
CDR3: CASSLDGWTSTDTQYF
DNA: TGTGCCAGCAGCTTAGATGGCTGGACTAGCACAGATACGCAGTATTTT

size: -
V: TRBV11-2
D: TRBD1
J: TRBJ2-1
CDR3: CASSLGTGGSEFF
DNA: TGTGCCAGCAGTCTCGGGACAGGGGGCTCTGAGTTCTTC

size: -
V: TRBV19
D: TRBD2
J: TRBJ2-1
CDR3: CASTIGLAGGNEQFF
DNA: TGTGCCAGTACCATAGGACTAGCGGGGGGCAATGAGCAGTTCTTC

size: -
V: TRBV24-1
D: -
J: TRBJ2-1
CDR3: CATSGVGRGGQETQFF
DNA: TGTGCCACCAGTGGTGTGGGTCGTGGCGGACAAGAGACCCAGTTCTTC

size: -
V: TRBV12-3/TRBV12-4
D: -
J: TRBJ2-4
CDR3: CASSPQRSAKNIQYF
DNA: TGTGCCAGCAGTCCTCAAAGGTCTGCCAAAAACATTCAGTACTTC

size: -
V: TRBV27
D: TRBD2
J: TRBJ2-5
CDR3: CASSSGSSGSWEQYF
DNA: TGTGCCAGCAGTTCGGGGTCTAGCGGGAGTTGGGAGCAGTACTTC

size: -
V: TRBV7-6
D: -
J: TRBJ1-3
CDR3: CASSLGAGRRNTIYF
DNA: TGTGCCAGCAGCTTAGGGGCAGGGAGGAGAAACACCATATATTTT

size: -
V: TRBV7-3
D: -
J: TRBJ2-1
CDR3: CASSLSTRGAYNEQFF
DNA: TGTGCCAGCAGCTTAAGTACAAGGGGGGCTTACAATGAGCAGTTCTTC

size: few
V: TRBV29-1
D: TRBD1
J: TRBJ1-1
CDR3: CSVEEGQGAEAFF
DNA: TGCAGCGTTGAAGAGGGACAGGGGGCTGAAGCTTTCTTT